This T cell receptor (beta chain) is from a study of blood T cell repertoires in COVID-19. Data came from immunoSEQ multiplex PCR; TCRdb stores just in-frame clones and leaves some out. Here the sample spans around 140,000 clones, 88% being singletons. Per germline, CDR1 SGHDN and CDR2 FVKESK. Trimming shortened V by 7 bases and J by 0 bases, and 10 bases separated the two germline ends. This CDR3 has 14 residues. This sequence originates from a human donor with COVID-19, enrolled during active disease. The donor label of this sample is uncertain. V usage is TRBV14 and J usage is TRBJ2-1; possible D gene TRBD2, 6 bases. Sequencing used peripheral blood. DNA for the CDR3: TGTGCCAGCAAGGGGACTGACTCCTACAATGAGCAGTTCTTC. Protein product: CASKGTDSYNEQFF. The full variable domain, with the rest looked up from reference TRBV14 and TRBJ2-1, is EAGVTQFPSHSVIEKGQTVTLRCDPISGHDNLYWYRRVMGKEIKFLLHFVKESKQDESGMPNNRFLAERTGGTYSTLKVQPAELEDSGVYFCASKGTDSYNEQFFGPGTRLTVL.